The entry below describes one T cell receptor beta chain. The data were produced by immunoSEQ multiplex PCR, yet TCRdb's version contains in-frame clones alone and is incomplete. The sample shows about 77,000 clones, roughly 92% of them seen only once. The data were taken from a study of control samples from healthy donors and cancer patients. V lost 2 bases to trimming and J lost 6 bases, with 11 bases between them. The length of the CDR3 is 14 residues. CDR1 and CDR2 (germline): LNHDA, SQIVND (reference sequence). Sequences were obtained from blood. The receptor was derived from a woman in her sixties in good health. The chain employs TRBV19 and TRBJ1-5; no reliable D call. CDR3 loop: CASSISPSRQPQHF. DNA of the CDR3: TGTGCCAGTAGTATAAGCCCCAGCCGTCAGCCCCAGCATTTT.